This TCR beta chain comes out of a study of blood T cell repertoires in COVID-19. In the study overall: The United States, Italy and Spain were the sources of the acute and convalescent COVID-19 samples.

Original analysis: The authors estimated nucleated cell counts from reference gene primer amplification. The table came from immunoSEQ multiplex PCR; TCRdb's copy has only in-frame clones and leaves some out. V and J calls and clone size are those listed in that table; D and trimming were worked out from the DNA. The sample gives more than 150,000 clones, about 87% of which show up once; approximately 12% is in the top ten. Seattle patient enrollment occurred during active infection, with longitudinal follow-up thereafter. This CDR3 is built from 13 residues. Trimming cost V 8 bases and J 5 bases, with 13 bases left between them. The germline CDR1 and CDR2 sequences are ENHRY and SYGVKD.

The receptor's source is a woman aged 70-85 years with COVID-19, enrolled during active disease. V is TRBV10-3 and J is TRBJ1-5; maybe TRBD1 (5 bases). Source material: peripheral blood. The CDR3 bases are TGTGCCATCTCTTCGGGGGGGGATCAGCCCCAGCATTTT. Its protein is CAISSGGDQPQHF.